These 22 T cell receptor beta chains came from one sample sequenced in a study of blood T cells in healthy people across ages. A J-beta primer mix and a sample-barcoded 5' primer were used in a second PCR of about 7 to 12 cycles. MiXCR, applied by TCRdb to the 5' RACE reads, yields one record per CDR3 protein. The table shows hundreds of thousands of distinct CDR3 sequences, with around 31% occurring only once. Source material: blood. All receptors come from a woman of 80 years or more in good health.

In regard to this clonotype: At one boundary the junction diverges from the germline segment, which might be a read error. The V gene is TRBV29-1, the J gene TRBJ2-4; 7 positions agree with TRBD1. Germline V CDR1 and CDR2: SQVTM, ANQGSEA. This CDR3 spans 13 amino acids. This CDR3 is CSVGGQNSNIQDF. In nucleotides, the CDR3 is TGCAGCGTTGGGGGACAGAACTCAAACATTCAGGACTTC. The complete variable domain, with remaining parts taken from reference TRBV29-1 and TRBJ2-4, reads SAVISQKPSRDICQRGTSLTIQCQVDSQVTMMFWYRQQPGQSLTLIATANQGSEATYESGFVIDKFPISRPNLTFSTLTVSNMSPEDSSIYLCSVGGQNSNIQDFGAGTRLSVL.

In its sample, this clonotype was seen many times. In DNA, the CDR3 is TGCAGTGCTAGAGATTGGGCAGGAACCTACGAGCAGTACTTC. Protein sequence: CSARDWAGTYEQYF. This rearrangement joins TRBV20-1 to TRBJ2-7, with unresolved D. The V gene lost 0 bases and the J gene lost 2 bases, with 11 bases spanning the gap. CDR1 and CDR2 (germline): DFQATT, SNEGSKA (reference sequence). This CDR3 has 14 residues.

Of note for this clonotype: Because the CDR3 is missing its conserved closing phenylalanine or tryptophan, this is likely a read error. The chain employs TRBV7-2 and TRBJ2-1, with D tentatively TRBD1 (5 bases). CDR3 length: 17 amino acids. Germline V gene lookup returns CDR1 SGHTA and CDR2 FQGNSA. Here the CDR3 reads CASGLQASRGSYNEQFL. The CDR3 bases are TGTGCCAGCGGCTTACAGGCCTCCCGCGGCTCCTACAATGAGCAGTTCTTA.

To note about this clonotype: This may be a read error: a much more frequent sequence differs by one nucleotide. This CDR3 reads CASSTSGENEQYF. For the CDR3, the DNA is TGTGCCAGCAGCACGAGCGGGGAAAATGAGCAGTACTTC. J is TRBJ2-5 and V is TRBV7-3; the match to TRBD2 covers 7 bases. The CDR3 is 13 residues long. Germline CDR1 SGHTA, CDR2 FQGTGA. V was pared by 5 bases and J by 11 bases, with 11 bases of the junction left unmatched.

This clonotype was observed many times. This rearrangement joins TRBV20-1 to TRBJ1-2, with unresolved D. The CDR3 is made up of 14 amino acids. The germline gives CDR1 DFQATT, CDR2 SNEGSKA (reference sequence). Trimming took 5 bases from V and 0 from J, leaving 13 bases between them. The CDR3 bases are TGCAGTGCTGACACAGTTAAGTCTAACTATGGCTACACCTTC. This translates into CSADTVKSNYGYTF.

This clonotype was counted between two and nine times. V and J are TRBV6-6 and TRBJ2-5; 14 bases are shared with TRBD2. The germline CDR1 and CDR2 sequences are MNHNY and SVGAGI (reference sequence). The CDR3 is 16 residues long. V lost 6 bases, J lost 2 bases, and 5 bases stayed unmatched. The CDR3 nucleotides are TGTGCCAGCAGAAGGACTAGCGGGGGGTTACAAGAGACCCAGTACTTC. It specifies CASRRTSGGLQETQYF.

The CDR3 reads CASNNRGIEETQYF. The CDR3 DNA follows: TGCGCCAGCAATAACAGGGGGATCGAAGAGACCCAGTACTTC. The chain carries TRBV5-1 and TRBJ2-5, with 8 bases matching TRBD1. Trimming at V came to 6 bases and at J to 3 bases, leaving 7 bases not matched to a gene. Per the germline V gene, CDR1 is SGHRS and CDR2 is YFSETQ. There are 14 residues in the CDR3. Supplemented by reference TRBV5-1 and TRBJ2-5, the full variable domain reads KAGVTQTPRYLIKTRGQQVTLSCSPISGHRSVSWYQQTPGQGLQFLFEYFSETQRNKGNFPGRFSGRQFSNSRSEMNVSTLELGDSALYLCASNNRGIEETQYFGPGTRLLVL.

This clonotype showed up many times. The V call is TRBV4-3, the J call TRBJ2-1, with 10 positions matching TRBD2. Germline V gene data show CDR1 as LGHNA and CDR2 as YSLEER. CDR3 length: 15 amino acids. Trimming removed 4 bases from V and 6 bases from J; junction bases left unmatched: 6. The CDR3: CASSLGTSDSNEQFF. The CDR3 bases are TGCGCCAGCAGCCTTGGGACTAGCGATAGCAATGAGCAGTTCTTC.

A note on this clonotype: This may arise from a read error, as a much more abundant clone is one base away. The chain is built from TRBV27 and TRBJ2-7, with 9 bases identical to TRBD2. V trimming: 3 bases; J trimming: 7 bases; junction bases outside the gene matches: 10. This CDR3 contains 15 residues. CDR1 is MNHEY and CDR2 is SMNVEV in the germline V gene (reference sequence). Here the CDR3 DNA reads TGTGCCAGCAGTTTTCTTAGCGGGGGAGACAATGAGCAGTACTTC. Residues: CASSFLSGGDNEQYF.

This clonotype was seen only a few times. The chain uses TRBV7-2 and TRBJ2-2, with D perhaps TRBD1 or TRBD2 (5 bases each). Germline V CDR1 and CDR2: SGHTA, FQGNSA. This CDR3 contains 15 residues. The V gene lost 2 bases and the J gene lost 6 bases, with 13 bases spanning the gap. Here the CDR3 DNA reads TGTGCCAGCAGCTTACAACTCCTGGGGGCCGGGGAGCTGTTTTTT. Protein sequence: CASSLQLLGAGELFF.

This clonotype was detected ten times or more. The chain couples TRBV20-1 to TRBJ1-6, with TRBD1 identical over 9 bases. CDR3 length: 15 amino acids. V lost 0 bases to trimming and J lost 9 bases; unmatched junction nucleotides: 6. CDR1 and CDR2 (germline): DFQATT, SNEGSKA (reference sequence). CDR3 coding DNA: TGCAGTGCTAGAGATCCGGGACAGGGTAGTTCACCCCTCCACTTT. Protein: CSARDPGQGSSPLHF.

This clonotype came up many times. CDR3 DNA: TGTGCCAGCAGCTTAACGACAGGGAGGAGGTCCTACGAGCAGTACTTC. This codes for CASSLTTGRRSYEQYF. The V gene is TRBV7-3, the J gene TRBJ2-7, with D possibly matching TRBD1 (7 bases). The CDR3 spans 16 residues. Trimming left V 0 bases short and J 1 base short, with 13 bases between. The germline gives CDR1 SGHTA, CDR2 FQGTGA. Together with reference TRBV7-3 and TRBJ2-7, the CDR3 gives the full variable domain: GAGVSQTPSNKVTEKGKYVELRCDPISGHTALYWYRQSLGQGPEFLIYFQGTGAADDSGLPNDRFFAVRPEGSVSTLKIQRTERGDSAVYLCASSLTTGRRSYEQYFGPGTRLTVT.

On this clonotype: A much larger clone sits a single nucleotide away, making a read error possible. The chain has TRBV3-1 and TRBJ2-5; D may be TRBD1 (6 bases). Trimming pared 0 bases from V and 12 bases from J, leaving 20 bases between. Germline CDR1 and CDR2: LGHDT and YNNKEL (reference sequence). The CDR3 is made up of 15 amino acids. The CDR3 loop reads CASSQDQYRADEKYF. The CDR3 nucleotides read TGTGCCAGCAGCCAAGATCAGTACAGGGCGGACGAGAAGTACTTC.

This clonotype was observed at least ten times. This chain joins TRBV9 and TRBJ2-5, with D possibly TRBD2 on 6 matching bases. Germline values: CDR1 SGDLS, CDR2 YYNGEE. The germline V and J ends were trimmed by 0 bases and 5 bases, with 14 bases remaining between them. The CDR3 has 15 residues. Here the CDR3 reads CASSVGAGGLETQYF. In DNA, the CDR3 is TGTGCCAGCAGCGTAGGGGCCGGAGGGTTGGAGACCCAGTACTTC.

This clonotype was observed many times. The chain employs TRBV20-1 and TRBJ1-1; TRBD1 aligns across 10 bases. Germline lookup yields CDR1 DFQATT and CDR2 SNEGSKA (reference sequence). This CDR3 has 16 residues. The V gene end was trimmed by 1 base and the J gene end by 3 bases; junction bases not matched to a gene: 8. The CDR3 sequence: CSARGQGAVMYTEAFF. CDR3 bases: TGCAGTGCTAGAGGACAGGGGGCCGTAATGTACACTGAAGCTTTCTTT.

Details on this clonotype: Being one base from a much bigger clone, this may be a read error. The chain links TRBV7-2 to TRBJ2-5, with TRBD1 identical over 9 bases. The germline V gene has CDR1 SGHTA and CDR2 FQGNSA. CDR3 length: 14 amino acids. Losses at the gene ends were 4 bases for V and 11 bases for J; bases not matched to a gene: 11. The CDR3 nucleotides read TGTGCCAGCAGCTCATCCGGGACAGGGTTTGAGCAGTACTTC. Protein product: CASSSSGTGFEQYF.

Only one count was recorded for this clonotype. A clone one base away is much larger, so this may be a read error. The chain couples TRBV18 to TRBJ1-6; weak D call: TRBD1 (6 bases). The V gene's germline CDR1 is KGHSH and CDR2 LQKENI. This CDR3 has 16 residues. The CDR3 protein is CASSPGTGTRNAPPHF. In DNA form, the CDR3 reads TGTGCCAGCTCACCAGGAACAGGGACTCGTAATGCACCCCCCCACTTT.

V usage is TRBV28 and J usage is TRBJ2-7, with D perhaps matching TRBD1 (6 bases). V shed 8 bases and J shed 12 bases, with 20 bases lying between them. Germline CDR1 and CDR2: MDHEN and SYDVKM. The CDR3 extends over 12 amino acids. The CDR3, as DNA: TGTGCCAGCGGGTCCGACAGGACCGCGATGTACTTC. It codes for CASGSDRTAMYF. Based on the CDR3 plus reference TRBV28 and TRBJ2-7, the full variable domain is DVKVTQSSRYLVKRTGEKVFLECVQDMDHENMFWYRQDPGLGLRLIYFSYDVKMKEKGDIPEGYSVSREKKERFSLILESASTNQTSMYLCASGSDRTAMYFGPGTRLTVT.

This clonotype was recorded a few times. V is TRBV24-1 and J is TRBJ2-1, with D possibly TRBD2 on 6 matching bases. CDR1 and CDR2 from the germline V gene are KGHDR and SFDVKD. V lost 3 bases and J lost 7, with 24 bases in between. The CDR3 spans 18 residues. The CDR3 coding sequence is TGTGCCACCAGTGATGATGGGGAGAGCGGGTCGTTTGGGAATGAGCAGTTCTTC. This translates into CATSDDGESGSFGNEQFF.

This clonotype was counted between two and nine times. The rearrangement uses TRBV6-2 or TRBV6-3 and TRBJ2-7; D might be TRBD1 or TRBD2, each matching 6 bases. CDR1 is MNHEY, CDR2 SVGEGT, per germline. The CDR3 spans 15 residues. Deletions cut 2 bases from V and 6 bases from J, with 17 bases between. The CDR3 nucleotides are TGTGCCAGCAGTTACGGGGGGCTCTTCCTCCCCGAGCAGTACTTC. As protein: CASSYGGLFLPEQYF.

A word on this clonotype: A single base separates this from a much larger clone, so it may be a read error. This rearrangement joins TRBV3-1 to TRBJ2-7, with TRBD1 identical over 9 bases. CDR3 size: 15 residues. Per the germline V gene, CDR1 is LGHDT and CDR2 is YNNKEL (reference sequence). J lost 4 bases, V lost 5 bases, and 9 bases had no gene match. The CDR3 sequence: CASSCSAGTGYEQYF. The CDR3 bases are TGTGCCAGCAGCTGCTCGGCCGGGACAGGGTACGAGCAGTACTTC.

This clonotype was seen ten or more times. The chain joins TRBV5-1 to TRBJ1-2; D might be TRBD1 (5 bases). CDR3 length: 13 amino acids. Germline loops: CDR1 SGHRS, CDR2 YFSETQ. Trimming removed 4 bases at V and 4 bases at J, with 11 bases between. The CDR3 here is CASSPPGPYGYTF. The CDR3 nucleotides read TGCGCCAGCAGCCCTCCGGGGCCCTATGGCTACACCTTC.